The rows below give T cell receptor beta chains drawn from one sample of a study of shared clonotypes between healthy human individuals. Some clones are missing from TCRdb's copy, which holds only in-frame ones; the method was immunoSEQ multiplex PCR. The sample contains around 1,100,000 clones, about 72% of which appear only once. Sequenced material: memory CD4+ T cells from PBMCs. These receptors were obtained from a man between 18 and 29 years old in good health. Some clones in this sample may be carry-over from other donors' samples. The CDR3 runs from the conserved cysteine through the conserved F or W.

.,TRBV30,CAWSVRAGAYEQYF
TRBJ2-4,TRBV7-2,CASSPRGARGKGDIQYF
TRBJ2-7,TRBV11-1,CASKFLVEDFQYF
TRBJ1-5,TRBV19,CASSPREGQSQQPQHF
TRBJ1-2,TRBV6-1,CASSAPGGYGYTF
TRBJ2-3,TRBV7-3,CASSSQVADTQYF
TRBJ2-5,TRBV2,CASSEGLAVLGTQYF
TRBJ1-2,TRBV6-5,CASTQRGRGNYGYTF
TRBJ1-3,TRBV2,CASTWAESSGNTIYF
TRBJ1-2,TRBV5-1,CASSSAGQGDYGYTF
TRBJ2-2,TRBV28,CASSPSGSGTGELFF
TRBJ2-7,TRBV28,CASRAGLAGANF
TRBJ1-5,TRBV10-1,CASSEAGRCQHF
TRBJ2-7,TRBV2,CASSGERTGVQYF
TRBJ1-4,TRBV19,CASSPRSFFTEKLFF
TRBJ1-3,TRBV2,CASRGVQAWSGNTIYF
TRBJ2-7,TRBV28,CATWSVKQYF
TRBJ2-7,TRBV9,CASSARLGLLGEQYF
TRBJ2-5,TRBV9,CASSVAGQETQYF
TRBJ2-1,TRBV5-1,CASSLGNSGIGDEQFF
TRBJ1-1,TRBV6-5,CASSEGFRNTEAFF
TRBJ2-5,TRBV5-1,CASSTGRIQETQYF
TRBJ1-3,TRBV7-3,CASSSGTLGNTIYF
TRBJ2-5,TRBV7-2,CASSLLAGGAGETQYF
TRBJ2-5,TRBV27,CASSFRGNAETQYF
TRBJ2-5,TRBV13,CASSRTRRETQYF